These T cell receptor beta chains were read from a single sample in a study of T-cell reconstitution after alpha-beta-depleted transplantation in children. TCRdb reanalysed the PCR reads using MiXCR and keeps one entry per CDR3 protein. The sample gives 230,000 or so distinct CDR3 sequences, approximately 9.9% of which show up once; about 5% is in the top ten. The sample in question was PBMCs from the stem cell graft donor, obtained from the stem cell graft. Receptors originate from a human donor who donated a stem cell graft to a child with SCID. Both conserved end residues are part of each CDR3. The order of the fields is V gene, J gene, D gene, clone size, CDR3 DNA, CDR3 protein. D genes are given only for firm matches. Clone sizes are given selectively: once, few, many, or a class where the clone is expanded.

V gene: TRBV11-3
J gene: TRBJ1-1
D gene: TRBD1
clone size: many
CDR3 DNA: TGTGCCAGCAGCTTGACCTCAGGGGGGAACACTGAAGCTTTCTTT
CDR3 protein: CASSLTSGGNTEAFF

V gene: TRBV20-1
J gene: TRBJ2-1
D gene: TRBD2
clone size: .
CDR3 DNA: TGCAGTGCTTTAGGGGTGGGACTAGCGGGGCGGAGCTCCTACAATGAGCAGTTCTTC
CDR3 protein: CSALGVGLAGRSSYNEQFF

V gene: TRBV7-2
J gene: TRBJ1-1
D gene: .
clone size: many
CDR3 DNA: TGTGCCAGCAGCTTAGCGCCCCGGAGGGACACTGAAGCTTTCTTT
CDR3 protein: CASSLAPRRDTEAFF

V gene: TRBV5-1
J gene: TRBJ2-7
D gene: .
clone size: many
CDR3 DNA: TGCGCCAGCAGCTGGACCGGGACATACGGCTACGAGCAGTACTTC
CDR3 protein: CASSWTGTYGYEQYF

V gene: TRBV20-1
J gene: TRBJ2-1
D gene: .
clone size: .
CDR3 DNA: TGCTGCGCTAGAGATCCGGCTAGCAGGCTGTACAATGAGCAGTTCTTC
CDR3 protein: CCARDPASRLYNEQFF

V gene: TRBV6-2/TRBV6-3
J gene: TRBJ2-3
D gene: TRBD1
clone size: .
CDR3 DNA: TGTGCCAGCAGCTGGAAACCAGGGGGTTTCGGCACAGATACGCAGTATTTT
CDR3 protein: CASSWKPGGFGTDTQYF

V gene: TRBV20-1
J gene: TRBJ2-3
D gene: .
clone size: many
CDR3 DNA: TGCAGTGCTCCGTTCCGTAGCAGCACAGATACGCAGTATTTT
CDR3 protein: CSAPFRSSTDTQYF

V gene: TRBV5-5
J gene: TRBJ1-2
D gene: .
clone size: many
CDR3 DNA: TGTGCCAGCAGCTCCCAGGGGTTATATGGCTACACCTTC
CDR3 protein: CASSSQGLYGYTF

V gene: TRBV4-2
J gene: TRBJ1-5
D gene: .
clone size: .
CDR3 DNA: TGTGCCAGCAGCCAAGCTCCGGGGAGAGGTCAGCCCCAGCATTTT
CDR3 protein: CASSQAPGRGQPQHF

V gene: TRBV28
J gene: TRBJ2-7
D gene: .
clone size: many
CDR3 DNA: TGTGCCAGCAGTTTAGGGGCCGGGGCATCTATCGAGCAGTACTTC
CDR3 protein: CASSLGAGASIEQYF

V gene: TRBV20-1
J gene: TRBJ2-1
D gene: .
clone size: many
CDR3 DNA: TGCAGTGCTTCCGAGAGAGTTGCCCGGAATGAGCAGTTCTTC
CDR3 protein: CSASERVARNEQFF

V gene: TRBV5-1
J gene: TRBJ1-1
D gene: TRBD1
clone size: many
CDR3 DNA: TGCGCCAGCAGCTTCGGACAGGCGGACGTTAACACTGAAGCTTTCTTT
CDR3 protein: CASSFGQADVNTEAFF

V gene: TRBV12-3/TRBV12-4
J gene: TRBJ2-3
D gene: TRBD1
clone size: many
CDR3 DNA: TGTGCCGCTGCTAGGGACAGATACACAGATACGCAGTATTTT
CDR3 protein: CAAARDRYTDTQYF

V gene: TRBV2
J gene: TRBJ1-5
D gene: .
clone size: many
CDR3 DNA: TGTGCCAGTTGGGGGCAGGGGAATCAGCCCCAGCATTTT
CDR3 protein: CASWGQGNQPQHF

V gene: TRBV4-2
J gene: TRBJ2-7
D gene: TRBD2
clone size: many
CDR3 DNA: TGTGCCAGCAGCCAAGATGGGACTAGCGGGTCCTACGAGCAGTACTTC
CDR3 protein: CASSQDGTSGSYEQYF

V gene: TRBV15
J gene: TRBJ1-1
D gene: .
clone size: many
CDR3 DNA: TGTGCCACCAGCAGAGATTGGGGGAGAGGCACTGAAGCTTTCTTT
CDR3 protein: CATSRDWGRGTEAFF

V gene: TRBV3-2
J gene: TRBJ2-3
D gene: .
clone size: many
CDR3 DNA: TGTGCCAGCAGCCGATCCTCCCCTGATACGCAGTATTTT
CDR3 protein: CASSRSSPDTQYF

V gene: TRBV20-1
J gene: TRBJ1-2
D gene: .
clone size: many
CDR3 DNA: TGCAGTGCTAGGACGGGCAACCTAAACTATGGCTACACCTTC
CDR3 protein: CSARTGNLNYGYTF

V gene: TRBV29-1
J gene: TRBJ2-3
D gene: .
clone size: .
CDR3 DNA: TGCAGCGTGCAGGGGGGGCAAGATACGCAGTATTTT
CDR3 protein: CSVQGGQDTQYF

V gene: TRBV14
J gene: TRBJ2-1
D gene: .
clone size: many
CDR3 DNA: TGTGCCAGCAGCCAAGCCGGGGGGCATCGCTCCTACAATGAGCAGTTCTTC
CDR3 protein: CASSQAGGHRSYNEQFF

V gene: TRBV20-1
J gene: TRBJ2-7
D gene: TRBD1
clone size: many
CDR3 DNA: TGCAGTGCTAGAGTCGGGGACAGGGACTACGAGCAGTACTTC
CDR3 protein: CSARVGDRDYEQYF

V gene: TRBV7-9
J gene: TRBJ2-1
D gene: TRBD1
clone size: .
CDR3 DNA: TGTGCCAGCAGCCACACCCGGGACAGGGGCTACAATGAGCAGTTCTTC
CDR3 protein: CASSHTRDRGYNEQFF

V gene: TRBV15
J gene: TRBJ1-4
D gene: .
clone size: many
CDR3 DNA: TGTGCCACCAGCAGAGTTCGGTCCTCGGGGGAAAAACTGTTTTTT
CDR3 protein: CATSRVRSSGEKLFF

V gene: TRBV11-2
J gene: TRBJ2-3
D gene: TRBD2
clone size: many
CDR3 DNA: TGTGCCAGCAGCCTCCGCCCAGCGGGGTATGCCGATACGCAGTATTTT
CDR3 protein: CASSLRPAGYADTQYF

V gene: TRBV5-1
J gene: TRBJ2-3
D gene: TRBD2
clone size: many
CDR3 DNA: TGCGCCAGCAGCTTGGGTATGGGACTAGCGGGGGCACATAGCACAGATACGCAGTATTTT
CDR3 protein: CASSLGMGLAGAHSTDTQYF

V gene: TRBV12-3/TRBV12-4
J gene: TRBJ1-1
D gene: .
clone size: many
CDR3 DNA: TGTGCCAGCAGTATATATGGCACTGAAGCTTTCTTT
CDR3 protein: CASSIYGTEAFF